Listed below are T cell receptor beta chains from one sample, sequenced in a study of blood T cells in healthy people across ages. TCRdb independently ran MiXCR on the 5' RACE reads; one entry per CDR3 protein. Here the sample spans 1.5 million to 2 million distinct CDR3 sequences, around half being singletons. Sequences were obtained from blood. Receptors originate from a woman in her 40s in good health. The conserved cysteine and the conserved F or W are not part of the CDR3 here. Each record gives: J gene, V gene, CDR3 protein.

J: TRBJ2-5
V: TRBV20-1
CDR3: SARGEGERETQY

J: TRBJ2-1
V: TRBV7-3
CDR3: ASSLRASGGGNEQF

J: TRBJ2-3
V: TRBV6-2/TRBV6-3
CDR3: ASSYPLNTQY

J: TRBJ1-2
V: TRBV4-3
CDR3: ASTPGTGGYGYT

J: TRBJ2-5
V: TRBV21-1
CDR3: ASSKVSRTRQETQY

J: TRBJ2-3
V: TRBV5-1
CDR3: ASSSDSFSTDTQY

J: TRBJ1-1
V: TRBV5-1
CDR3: ASSGIIRGTEAF

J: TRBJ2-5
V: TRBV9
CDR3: ASSVGPGGKETQY

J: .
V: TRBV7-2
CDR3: ASSLAKLAGRETQY

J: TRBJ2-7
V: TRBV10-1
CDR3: ASSELTGEQY

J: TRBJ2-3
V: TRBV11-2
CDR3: ASSLRNLYTDTQY

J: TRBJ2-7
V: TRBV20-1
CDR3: SAPRQGGSYEQY

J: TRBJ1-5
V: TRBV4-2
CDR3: ASSQNDVSSQPQH

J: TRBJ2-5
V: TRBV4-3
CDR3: AGSQDRAFTQY

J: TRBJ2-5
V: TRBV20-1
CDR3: SASHHFGQETQY

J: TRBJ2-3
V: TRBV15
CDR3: ATSITLAGYTDTQY

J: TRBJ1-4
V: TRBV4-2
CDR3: ASSQDPPQGAREKLF

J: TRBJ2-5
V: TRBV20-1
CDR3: SARDLQIQETQY

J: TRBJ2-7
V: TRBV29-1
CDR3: SVGQSINEQY

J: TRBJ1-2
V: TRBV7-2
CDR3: ASSLGERRNYGYT

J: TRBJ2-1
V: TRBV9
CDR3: ASSGKRYHEQF

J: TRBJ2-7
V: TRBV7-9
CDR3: ASSSGLAGGYEQY

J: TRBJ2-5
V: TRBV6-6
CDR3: ASRPGGGQETQY

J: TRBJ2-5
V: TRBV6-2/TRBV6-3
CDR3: ASSYGIAGNQETQY

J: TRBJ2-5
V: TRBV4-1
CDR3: ASSQDTQSEEQY

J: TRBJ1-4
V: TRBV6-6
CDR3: ASSLSPTGEKLF

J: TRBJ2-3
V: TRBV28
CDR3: ASSERGDSTDTQY

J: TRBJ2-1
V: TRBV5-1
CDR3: ASADLAGDNEQF

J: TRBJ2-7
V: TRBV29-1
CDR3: SVTRVQEAQY

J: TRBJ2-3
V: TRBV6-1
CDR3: ASSEQGPSDTQY

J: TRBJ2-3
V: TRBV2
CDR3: ASSGDSTDTQY

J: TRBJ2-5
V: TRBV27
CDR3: ASRRGQGQRETQY

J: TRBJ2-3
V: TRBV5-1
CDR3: ASSIGQDPVDTQY

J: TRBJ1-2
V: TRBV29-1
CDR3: SATTEYYGYT

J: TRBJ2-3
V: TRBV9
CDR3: ASSVGNHPGTDTQY

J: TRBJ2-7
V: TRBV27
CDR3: ASRQGTGRSYEQY

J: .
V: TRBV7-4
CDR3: ASSSRTPRANGEQY

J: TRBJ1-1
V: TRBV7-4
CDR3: ASSLRTRSKNTEAF

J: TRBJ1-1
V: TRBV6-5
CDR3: ASSYGRAATEAF

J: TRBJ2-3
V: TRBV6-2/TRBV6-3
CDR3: ASSSDRLAGTDTQY

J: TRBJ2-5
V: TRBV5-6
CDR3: ASSSYRDRPLGEQY

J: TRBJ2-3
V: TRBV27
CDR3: ASSLSGSLTRDTQY

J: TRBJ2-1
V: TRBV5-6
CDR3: ACSYDRGSTDNEQF

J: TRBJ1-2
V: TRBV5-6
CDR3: ASTTVPYGYT

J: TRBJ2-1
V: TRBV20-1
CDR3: SARRLAGGYNEQF

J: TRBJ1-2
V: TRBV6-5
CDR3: ATQGGKDPNYGYT

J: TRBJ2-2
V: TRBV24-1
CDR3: ATSQGTGELF